Presented here are 3 T cell receptor beta chains from one specimen sequenced in a study of cytomegalovirus exposure and HLA in healthy donors. The PCR contained 60 Vbeta and 13 Jbeta primers. Data came from immunoSEQ multiplex PCR; TCRdb stores just in-frame clones and leaves some out. The sample yields about 180,000 clones, roughly 80% seen once. Sequencing was performed on PBMCs. The receptor set was obtained from a man between 60 and 75 years old in good health and CMV-seronegative.

This clone was counted between two and nine times. V gene TRBV5-6 combines with J gene TRBJ1-2; D possibly corresponds to TRBD1 (5 bases). Germline V gene lookup returns CDR1 SGHDT and CDR2 YYEEEE. CDR3 length equals 14 residues. Trimming stripped 4 bases from V and 5 bases from J, with 15 bases between. CDR3 DNA: TGTGCCAGCAGCCTAATACAGGATTGGTATGGCTACACCTTC. Translation gives CASSLIQDWYGYTF.

This clone was found a few times. The chain is built from TRBV28 and TRBJ2-6; D is uncertain. The V end lost 6 bases, the J end lost 0 bases, and 6 bases lay between the germline ends. The CDR3 is 14 amino acids. The V gene's germline CDR1 is MDHEN and CDR2 SYDVKM. The CDR3 coding sequence is TGTGCCAGCAGACCTAGCTCTGGGGCCAACGTCCTGACTTTC. This encodes CASRPSSGANVLTF.

The chain has TRBV6-5 and TRBJ2-6, with 8 bases fitting TRBD1. The J segment lost 4 bases and the V segment lost 4 bases, leaving 3 bases of the junction unmatched. Germline CDR1 and CDR2: MNHEY and SVGAGI. CDR3 length: 15 amino acids. CDR3 nucleotides: TGTGCCAGCAGTTCGACAGGGGTCGGGGCCAACGTCCTGACTTTC. Protein product: CASSSTGVGANVLTF.